A selection of T cell receptor beta chains follows, all from one sample in a study of long-term antiretroviral therapy in people with HIV. TCRdb's table, derived via immunoSEQ multiplex PCR, lists solely in-frame clones and lacks some. Counted here are roughly 33,000 clones, about 96% occurring once; the ten biggest clones make up approximately 3%. The sample here was unsorted PBMCs, taken 6.9 years after starting antiretroviral therapy. The receptors stem from a man younger than 45 with HIV. Each CDR3 is given with its conserved first and last residue. Fields, in order: D gene, V gene, J gene, clone size, CDR3 protein, CDR3 DNA. The D gene is left open where the match is weak. The size entry is marked missing in some rows and otherwise reads once, few, many or a size class.

D gene: -
V gene: TRBV2
J gene: TRBJ1-3
clone size: -
CDR3 protein: CASSEGRAASGNTIYF
CDR3 DNA: TGTGCCAGCAGTGAAGGGAGGGCTGCATCTGGAAACACCATATATTTT

D gene: -
V gene: TRBV9
J gene: TRBJ1-4
clone size: once
CDR3 protein: CASSNTNQLFF
CDR3 DNA: TGTGCCAGCAGTAATACAAATCAACTGTTTTTT

D gene: TRBD2
V gene: TRBV2
J gene: TRBJ2-7
clone size: few
CDR3 protein: CASSEVLRTSLYEQYF
CDR3 DNA: TGTGCCAGCAGTGAAGTGCTCCGGACTAGCCTCTACGAGCAGTACTTC

D gene: -
V gene: TRBV6-5
J gene: TRBJ2-5
clone size: once
CDR3 protein: CASKAPGDRRETQYF
CDR3 DNA: TGTGCCAGCAAAGCACCCGGGGATCGGCGAGAGACCCAGTACTTC

D gene: -
V gene: TRBV4-3
J gene: TRBJ2-6
clone size: -
CDR3 protein: CASSQEGPGGGANVLTF
CDR3 DNA: TGCGCCAGCAGCCAAGAGGGCCCTGGCGGCGGGGCCAACGTCCTGACTTTC

D gene: -
V gene: TRBV25-1
J gene: TRBJ2-5
clone size: once
CDR3 protein: CASSDPRELKETQYF
CDR3 DNA: TGTGCCAGCAGTGACCCACGGGAACTAAAAGAGACCCAGTACTTC

D gene: -
V gene: TRBV27
J gene: TRBJ2-2
clone size: -
CDR3 protein: CASRTGNTGELFF
CDR3 DNA: TGTGCCAGCAGGACAGGGAACACCGGGGAGCTGTTTTTT

D gene: TRBD2
V gene: TRBV9
J gene: TRBJ2-2
clone size: -
CDR3 protein: CASGKTGGPLDTGELFF
CDR3 DNA: TGTGCCAGCGGTAAAACGGGGGGGCCATTGGACACCGGGGAGCTGTTTTTT

D gene: TRBD2
V gene: TRBV7-3
J gene: TRBJ2-2
clone size: -
CDR3 protein: CASSLHEGLAVSGELFF
CDR3 DNA: TGTGCCAGCAGCTTACACGAGGGACTAGCGGTTTCCGGGGAGCTGTTTTTT

D gene: TRBD2
V gene: TRBV2
J gene: TRBJ2-7
clone size: -
CDR3 protein: CASSGLAQYEQYF
CDR3 DNA: TGTGCCAGCAGTGGACTAGCTCAGTACGAGCAGTACTTC

D gene: TRBD1
V gene: TRBV15
J gene: TRBJ1-6
clone size: -
CDR3 protein: CATRGLQGRNSPLHF
CDR3 DNA: TGTGCCACCAGGGGTTTACAGGGGCGAAATTCACCCCTCCACTTT

D gene: -
V gene: TRBV11-2
J gene: TRBJ2-7
clone size: -
CDR3 protein: CASRHGGRSYEQYF
CDR3 DNA: TGTGCCAGCAGGCACGGGGGACGGAGCTACGAGCAGTACTTC

D gene: -
V gene: TRBV10-1
J gene: TRBJ2-4
clone size: -
CDR3 protein: CASVRQEGYRSGAKNIQYF
CDR3 DNA: TGCGCCAGCGTTCGACAGGAGGGGTATAGGAGTGGGGCCAAAAACATTCAGTACTTC

D gene: -
V gene: TRBV6-6
J gene: TRBJ1-6
clone size: -
CDR3 protein: CASGYRVGNSPLHF
CDR3 DNA: TGTGCCAGCGGCTACAGGGTAGGGAATTCACCCCTCCACTTT

D gene: TRBD2
V gene: TRBV9
J gene: TRBJ2-7
clone size: -
CDR3 protein: CASSVGPLAGDEQYF
CDR3 DNA: TGTGCCAGCAGCGTCGGCCCCCTAGCGGGAGACGAGCAGTACTTC

D gene: -
V gene: TRBV5-5
J gene: TRBJ2-3
clone size: -
CDR3 protein: CARHGARGTDTQYF
CDR3 DNA: TGTGCCAGACACGGGGCTCGGGGCACAGATACGCAGTATTTT

D gene: TRBD1
V gene: TRBV11-2
J gene: TRBJ2-2
clone size: -
CDR3 protein: CASSSTGTGLTGELFF
CDR3 DNA: TGTGCCAGCAGCTCCACAGGGACAGGACTAACCGGGGAGCTGTTTTTT

D gene: -
V gene: TRBV5-4
J gene: TRBJ2-7
clone size: -
CDR3 protein: CASSGGSSYEQYF
CDR3 DNA: TGTGCCAGCAGTGGGGGATCTTCCTACGAGCAGTACTTC

D gene: TRBD1
V gene: TRBV7-2
J gene: TRBJ2-7
clone size: -
CDR3 protein: CASNRDSSYEQYF
CDR3 DNA: TGTGCCAGCAACCGGGACAGCTCCTACGAGCAGTACTTC

D gene: TRBD1
V gene: TRBV15
J gene: TRBJ2-2
clone size: -
CDR3 protein: CATSKLDRLGTGELFF
CDR3 DNA: TGTGCCACCAGCAAACTGGACAGGTTAGGCACCGGGGAGCTGTTTTTT

D gene: -
V gene: TRBV7-2
J gene: TRBJ2-7
clone size: -
CDR3 protein: CASSLTGIIYEQYF
CDR3 DNA: TGTGCCAGCAGCTTAACCGGGATTATCTACGAGCAGTACTTC

D gene: -
V gene: TRBV6-5
J gene: TRBJ1-2
clone size: -
CDR3 protein: CASREAGRTSGYTF
CDR3 DNA: TGTGCCAGCCGGGAGGCAGGGCGGACGTCCGGCTACACCTTC

D gene: TRBD1
V gene: TRBV7-2
J gene: TRBJ2-7
clone size: -
CDR3 protein: CASSLQTGTGPYEQYF
CDR3 DNA: TGTGCCAGCAGCTTACAGACCGGGACAGGCCCCTACGAGCAGTACTTC

D gene: -
V gene: TRBV19
J gene: TRBJ2-1
clone size: once
CDR3 protein: CASKDGYNEQFF
CDR3 DNA: TGTGCCAGTAAGGACGGATACAATGAGCAGTTCTTC

D gene: TRBD1
V gene: TRBV2
J gene: TRBJ1-4
clone size: -
CDR3 protein: CASRDRAGSIREKLFF
CDR3 DNA: TGTGCCAGCCGGGACAGGGCTGGCAGTATAAGGGAAAAACTGTTTTTT

D gene: -
V gene: TRBV7-9
J gene: TRBJ1-3
clone size: -
CDR3 protein: CASSLGPISGNTIYF
CDR3 DNA: TGTGCCAGCAGCTTAGGACCGATCTCTGGAAACACCATATATTTT

D gene: -
V gene: TRBV2
J gene: TRBJ2-2
clone size: -
CDR3 protein: CASIDPPGGELFF
CDR3 DNA: TGTGCCAGCATTGACCCCCCCGGCGGGGAGCTGTTTTTT

D gene: -
V gene: TRBV2
J gene: TRBJ2-5
clone size: -
CDR3 protein: CASSGWSGGPETQYF
CDR3 DNA: TGTGCCAGCAGTGGTTGGTCGGGGGGCCCAGAGACCCAGTACTTC

D gene: TRBD2
V gene: TRBV5-6
J gene: TRBJ2-3
clone size: -
CDR3 protein: CASSGLADTQYF
CDR3 DNA: TGTGCCAGCAGCGGACTAGCAGATACGCAGTATTTT

D gene: TRBD1
V gene: TRBV19
J gene: TRBJ2-7
clone size: -
CDR3 protein: CASRNWDSGYEQYF
CDR3 DNA: TGTGCCAGCCGAAACTGGGACAGCGGATACGAGCAGTACTTC

D gene: -
V gene: TRBV19
J gene: TRBJ1-5
clone size: -
CDR3 protein: CASNGGLSQPQHF
CDR3 DNA: TGTGCCAGTAACGGAGGGTTATCGCAGCCCCAGCATTTT

D gene: -
V gene: TRBV20-1
J gene: TRBJ2-2
clone size: -
CDR3 protein: CRALHRELFF
CDR3 DNA: TGCAGGGCCCTGCACCGGGAGCTGTTTTTT

D gene: TRBD2
V gene: TRBV19
J gene: TRBJ2-2
clone size: -
CDR3 protein: CASNLGGGANTGELFF
CDR3 DNA: TGTGCCAGTAACCTAGGCGGGGGGGCGAACACCGGGGAGCTGTTTTTT

D gene: TRBD1
V gene: TRBV7-2
J gene: TRBJ2-7
clone size: -
CDR3 protein: CASSSTRDRGYEQYF
CDR3 DNA: TGTGCCAGCAGCTCCACACGGGACAGGGGTTACGAGCAGTACTTC

D gene: TRBD2
V gene: TRBV27
J gene: TRBJ2-3
clone size: -
CDR3 protein: CASSLYSRAGGPGDTQYF
CDR3 DNA: TGTGCCAGCAGTTTATATTCGAGAGCGGGAGGGCCGGGAGATACGCAGTATTTT

D gene: -
V gene: TRBV2
J gene: TRBJ2-7
clone size: -
CDR3 protein: CASSEALQYYEQYF
CDR3 DNA: TGTGCCAGCAGTGAAGCGCTTCAGTACTACGAGCAGTACTTC

D gene: TRBD1
V gene: TRBV5-4
J gene: TRBJ1-1
clone size: -
CDR3 protein: CASSLGQGYTEAFF
CDR3 DNA: TGTGCCAGCAGCTTGGGACAGGGGTACACTGAAGCTTTCTTT

D gene: -
V gene: TRBV7-2
J gene: TRBJ1-2
clone size: -
CDR3 protein: CASSSELYYGYTF
CDR3 DNA: TGTGCCAGCAGCTCTGAGCTCTACTATGGCTACACCTTC

D gene: TRBD1
V gene: TRBV10-3
J gene: TRBJ1-5
clone size: -
CDR3 protein: CAISLGQGQGEPQHF
CDR3 DNA: TGTGCCATCAGCTTGGGACAGGGCCAGGGAGAGCCCCAGCATTTT

D gene: -
V gene: TRBV10-3
J gene: TRBJ1-4
clone size: -
CDR3 protein: CATQSNEKLFF
CDR3 DNA: TGTGCCACGCAAAGTAACGAAAAACTGTTTTTT

D gene: TRBD1
V gene: TRBV9
J gene: TRBJ2-2
clone size: -
CDR3 protein: CASRRGRDTGELFF
CDR3 DNA: TGTGCCAGCAGGAGGGGGCGGGACACCGGGGAGCTGTTTTTT